Presented here are 22 T cell receptor beta chains from one specimen sequenced in a study of T cell responses to AZD1222 COVID-19 vaccine. Only in-frame clones appear in the TCRdb table, and some are missing; sequencing was by immunoSEQ multiplex PCR. This sample carries 100,000 or so clones, 90% of them seen once, and the ten largest clones take 1.3%. This specimen consisted of peripheral blood, obtained on day 0 of AZD1222 vaccination. All receptors derive from an adult in good health.

The chain employs TRBV2 and TRBJ1-2; TRBD1 is a possible D gene (5 bases). This CDR3 has 14 residues. The V and J ends lost 7 bases and 7 bases respectively, with 19 bases between them. Germline CDR1 reads SNHLY; CDR2 reads FYNNEI. This CDR3 is CASTLAGFQGGYTF. The CDR3 nucleotides read TGTGCCAGCACCTTAGCGGGTTTCCAGGGTGGCTACACCTTC.

The genes are TRBV2 and TRBJ1-5; a weak D match, TRBD1 (5 bases). The CDR3 loop spans 12 amino acids. CDR1 is SNHLY, CDR2 FYNNEI, per germline. Trimming took 8 bases from V and 6 from J, leaving 11 bases between them. The DNA of the CDR3 is TGTGCCAGCGGCCAGGGAAGTCAGCCCCAGCATTTT. It codes for CASGQGSQPQHF.

V usage is TRBV2 and J usage is TRBJ2-1; 7 nucleotides agree with TRBD1. The CDR3 has 13 residues. J lost 8 bases, V lost 5 bases, and 6 bases had no gene match. CDR1 SNHLY and CDR2 FYNNEI come from the germline V gene. As DNA, the CDR3 is TGTGCCAGCAGTCGAACAGGGGAATATGAGCAGTTCTTC. As protein: CASSRTGEYEQFF.

The chain employs TRBV28 and TRBJ1-3; maybe TRBD1 (5 bases). Germline loops: CDR1 MDHEN, CDR2 SYDVKM. This CDR3 region has 16 residues. The V end was cut by 6 bases, the J end by 1 base, with 16 bases between. The CDR3: CASSSPSRASGNTIYF. CDR3 DNA sequence: TGTGCCAGCAGCTCTCCAAGCAGGGCGTCTGGAAACACCATATATTTT.

The V call is TRBV28, the J call TRBJ2-5; D is perhaps TRBD1 (5 bases). The CDR3 covers 15 residues. Germline assignment: CDR1 MDHEN and CDR2 SYDVKM. Between the trimmed V and J ends, which lost 2 bases and 4 bases, there was a span of 14 bases. CDR3 nucleotide sequence: TGTGCCAGCAGTTTAAGTCAGGGTGAGGTAGAGACCCAGTACTTC. It translates to CASSLSQGEVETQYF.

The chain recombines TRBV29-1 with TRBJ1-2; D not certain. CDR3 size: 15 residues. V dropped 3 bases and J dropped 5 bases, with 19 bases sitting between them. Germline V gene sequence: CDR1 SQVTM, CDR2 ANQGSEA. CDR3 DNA sequence: TGCAGCGTTGATCTAGTTCTCCGAGCTCCGTATGGCTACACCTTC. It is translated as CSVDLVLRAPYGYTF. Combining the CDR3 with reference TRBV29-1 and TRBJ1-2 gives the whole variable domain SAVISQKPSRDICQRGTSLTIQCQVDSQVTMMFWYRQQPGQSLTLIATANQGSEATYESGFVIDKFPISRPNLTFSTLTVSNMSPEDSSIYLCSVDLVLRAPYGYTFGSGTRLTVV.

V usage is TRBV27 and J usage is TRBJ1-1, with unresolved D. V shed 6 bases and J shed 3 bases, with 17 bases lying between them. Per germline, CDR1 MNHEY and CDR2 SMNVEV (reference sequence). This CDR3 comprises 15 residues. The CDR3, as DNA: TGTGCCAGCAGAGGATACGGGGAATCGGACACTGAAGCTTTCTTT. Translation: CASRGYGESDTEAFF.

The chain recombines TRBV13 with TRBJ2-1, with D possibly matching TRBD1 (6 bases). This CDR3 is built from 17 residues. Germline CDR1 PRHDT, CDR2 FYEKMQ (reference sequence). V was trimmed by 4 bases and J by 0 bases, leaving 16 bases between them. CDR3 in amino acids: CASSWGDRFSSYNEQFF. Here the CDR3 DNA reads TGTGCCAGCAGCTGGGGAGACAGGTTCAGCTCCTACAATGAGCAGTTCTTC.

This chain uses TRBV28 with TRBJ1-1; possibly TRBD1 for D (6 bases). The germline CDR1 and CDR2 sequences are MDHEN and SYDVKM. The ends were cut back, 6 bases at V and 1 base at J, with 18 bases in the middle. This CDR3 has 16 residues. The CDR3: CASRSIQGTGNTEAFF. CDR3 coding DNA: TGTGCCAGCAGATCTATACAGGGTACGGGGAACACTGAAGCTTTCTTT. The variable domain in full, completed from reference TRBV28 and TRBJ1-1, reads DVKVTQSSRYLVKRTGEKVFLECVQDMDHENMFWYRQDPGLGLRLIYFSYDVKMKEKGDIPEGYSVSREKKERFSLILESASTNQTSMYLCASRSIQGTGNTEAFFGQGTRLTVV.

This chain connects TRBV6-5 to TRBJ1-5; D is unresolved. V lost 6 bases, J lost 6 bases, and 18 bases lay in between. CDR3 length: 15 residues. Germline V lookup: CDR1 MNHEY, CDR2 SVGAGI. CDR3 nucleotide sequence: TGTGCCAGCAGGAAGGTGCCCCAGGTTGTTCAGCCCCAGCATTTT. Its protein is CASRKVPQVVQPQHF.

CDR3 region: CARSRIPPRYNEQFF. The CDR3 nucleotides are TGTGCCAGGAGTAGGATACCACCGCGCTACAATGAGCAGTTCTTC. The rearrangement uses TRBV6-5 and TRBJ2-1, with D unclear. The V end was cut by 9 bases, the J end by 3 bases, with 18 bases between. Germline V CDR1 and CDR2: MNHEY, SVGAGI. This CDR3 comprises 15 residues.

The chain joins TRBV6-5 to TRBJ1-5, with 7 bases aligning to TRBD1. The CDR3 contains 14 residues. J lost 6 bases, V lost 6 bases, and 8 bases had no gene match. The germline gives CDR1 MNHEY, CDR2 SVGAGI. The CDR3 region is CASRRTGTSQPQHF. CDR3 sequence (DNA): TGTGCCAGCAGACGGACAGGAACAAGTCAGCCCCAGCATTTT.

The rearrangement links TRBV6-4 to TRBJ2-7, with a possible D match to TRBD2 (6 bases). This CDR3 comprises 16 residues. Per the germline V gene, CDR1 is MRHNA and CDR2 is SNTAGT. V gave up 9 bases and J gave up 2 bases, with 23 bases separating them. The CDR3 is CASRFDRDFQTYEQYF. CDR3 nucleotide sequence: TGTGCCAGTAGATTCGACCGGGACTTCCAGACCTACGAGCAGTACTTC.

The V gene is TRBV4-2, the J gene TRBJ2-2; D might be TRBD1 (5 bases). CDR1 is LGHNA and CDR2 is YNFKEQ in the germline V gene. The V gene lost 3 bases and the J gene lost 2 bases, with 10 bases spanning the gap. The CDR3 runs to 15 residues. CDR3 amino acids: CASSQRQGNTGELFF. CDR3 DNA sequence: TGTGCCAGCAGCCAGCGTCAGGGCAACACCGGGGAGCTGTTTTTT.

This sequence joins TRBV6-5 and TRBJ1-1, with 7 positions matching TRBD1. Per the germline V gene, CDR1 is MNHEY and CDR2 is SVGAGI. Unmatched junction bases numbered 9, after V lost 6 bases and J lost 5 bases. The CDR3 is 14 amino acids. The CDR3, as DNA: TGTGCCAGCAGATCAGACAGGGAGTGGACTGAAGCTTTCTTT. As protein: CASRSDREWTEAFF.

The CDR3 nucleotides read TGTGCCAGCAGTTTATCCCCGGACACTGAAGCTTTCTTT. This codes for CASSLSPDTEAFF. The chain links TRBV27 to TRBJ1-1; D is ambiguous. The CDR3 totals 13 residues. V was cut by 0 bases and J by 3 bases, with 5 bases left in between. Germline V gene lookup returns CDR1 MNHEY and CDR2 SMNVEV (reference sequence).

The rearrangement joins TRBV12-3 or TRBV12-4 to TRBJ2-2, with D unclear. The CDR3 runs to 13 residues. Trimming shortened V by 7 bases and J by 2 bases, and 8 bases separated the two germline ends. In DNA form, the CDR3 reads TGTGCCAGCAAAGACCCTAACACCGGGGAGCTGTTTTTT. It specifies CASKDPNTGELFF.

The sample holds one count of this clone. In DNA, the CDR3 is TGTGCCAGCAGCTCTGGCTACTTCTACACCTTC. The encoded protein is CASSSGYFYTF. The chain joins TRBV5-6 to TRBJ1-2; no clear D. V was shortened by 3 bases and J by 10 bases, with 10 bases between the two germline ends. Germline CDR1 is SGHDT and CDR2 is YYEEEE. The CDR3 totals 11 residues.

The gene calls are TRBV19 and TRBJ1-2; TRBD1 is a possible D gene (5 bases). The CDR3 extends over 13 amino acids. Trimming removed 7 bases at V and 6 bases at J, with 15 bases between. CDR1 is LNHDA and CDR2 is SQIVND in the germline V gene (reference sequence). CDR3 bases: TGTGCCAGTATGGAGGGGATTCCTCATGGCTACACCTTC. Its translation is CASMEGIPHGYTF. The full variable domain, its missing parts supplied by reference TRBV19 and TRBJ1-2, is DGGITQSPKYLFRKEGQNVTLSCEQNLNHDAMYWYRQDPGQGLRLIYYSQIVNDFQKGDIAEGYSVSREKKESFPLTVTSAQKNPTAFYLCASMEGIPHGYTFGSGTRLTVV.

The chain couples TRBV15 to TRBJ2-5; 15 bases align to TRBD2. The CDR3 runs to 17 residues. CDR1 and CDR2 from the germline V gene are LNHNV and YYDKDF (reference sequence). J gave up 2 bases and V 0 bases, and 1 base lay outside the gene matches. The chain's CDR3 is CATSRDGLAGGQETQYF. CDR3 sequence (DNA): TGTGCCACCAGCAGAGACGGACTAGCGGGGGGGCAAGAGACCCAGTACTTC.

The sample holds one count of this clone. The V and J genes are TRBV6-5 and TRBJ2-5, with a weak D call TRBD1 (5 bases). Germline V lookup: CDR1 MNHEY, CDR2 SVGAGI. With 4 bases removed from V and 7 bases from J, the gap between germline ends came to 16 bases. This CDR3 has 14 residues. In nucleotides, the CDR3 is TGTGCCAGCAGTTCCCCGGACAAGCAGTGGACCCAGTACTTC. Translation: CASSSPDKQWTQYF.

Only a few counts were recorded for this clone. This sequence joins TRBV5-4 and TRBJ2-1, with D possibly being TRBD1 or TRBD2 (6 bases each). CDR1 SGHNT and CDR2 YYREEE come from the germline V gene (reference sequence). The CDR3 has 15 residues. V gave up 2 bases and J gave up 8 bases, with 17 bases separating them. The DNA for the CDR3 is TGTGCCAGCAGCTTAATGACGGGGGCGTTGGATGAGCAGTTCTTC. This codes for CASSLMTGALDEQFF.